A selection of T cell receptor beta chains follows, all from one sample in a study of shared clonotypes between healthy human individuals. Some clones are missing from TCRdb's copy, which holds only in-frame ones; the method was immunoSEQ multiplex PCR. The sample lists about 680,000 clones, about 90% occurring once. The sequenced sample consisted of naive CD8+ T cells sorted from blood. All receptors come from a man aged 25-45 years in good health. CDR3s include the opening cysteine and the closing phenylalanine or tryptophan. Each record gives: CDR3 DNA, CDR3 protein, V gene, J gene, D gene, clone size. D genes are given only for firm matches. Size tells how often a clone was seen (once, few, many) or the class of an expanded clone, and some rows leave it out.

cdr3_nt: TGTGCCAGCAGCTTTTCCCCCCTTTCGGAGATGTCAGAGGAGCAGTTCTTC; cdr3_aa: CASSFSPLSEMSEEQFF; v_call: TRBV7-9; j_call: TRBJ2-1; d_call: NA; clone_size: NA
cdr3_nt: TGTGCCAGCAGTATGAACCCCGGAAGTACCTACGAGCAGTACTTC; cdr3_aa: CASSMNPGSTYEQYF; v_call: TRBV27; j_call: TRBJ2-7; d_call: NA; clone_size: NA
cdr3_nt: TGTGCCACAGAGACAGGGGCGCGGTACGAGCAGTACTTC; cdr3_aa: CATETGARYEQYF; v_call: TRBV28; j_call: TRBJ2-7; d_call: TRBD1; clone_size: NA
cdr3_nt: TGTGCCAGCAGCGGACATACTAGCGGGAGGGCCGCTATTATCGATGAGCAGTTCTTC; cdr3_aa: CASSGHTSGRAAIIDEQFF; v_call: TRBV7-6; j_call: TRBJ2-1; d_call: TRBD2; clone_size: NA
cdr3_nt: TGTGCCAGCAGTTTATCGACAGGGCCCTACGAGCAGTACTTC; cdr3_aa: CASSLSTGPYEQYF; v_call: TRBV27; j_call: TRBJ2-7; d_call: TRBD1; clone_size: NA
cdr3_nt: TGTGCCAGCAGCCCCATAGCGGGAAGTAGCGCAGATACGCAGTATTTT; cdr3_aa: CASSPIAGSSADTQYF; v_call: TRBV5-8; j_call: TRBJ2-3; d_call: TRBD2; clone_size: NA
cdr3_nt: TGTGCTAGTGGGGTCCTCGGGGGGCATGGAGCTTTCTTT; cdr3_aa: CASGVLGGHGAFF; v_call: TRBV12-5; j_call: TRBJ1-1; d_call: NA; clone_size: NA
cdr3_nt: TGTGCCAGCAGTTTAGGACAGGGGGTTACTATTGGCTACACCTTC; cdr3_aa: CASSLGQGVTIGYTF; v_call: TRBV6-5; j_call: TRBJ1-2; d_call: TRBD1; clone_size: NA
cdr3_nt: TGTGCGATCAAGGGGACCTTAGGGGGGGCCAACGTCCTGACTTTC; cdr3_aa: CAIKGTLGGANVLTF; v_call: TRBV10-3; j_call: TRBJ2-6; d_call: NA; clone_size: NA
cdr3_nt: TGTGCCAGCAGCTTAGCGGGGTCATACAATGAGCAGTTCTTC; cdr3_aa: CASSLAGSYNEQFF; v_call: TRBV7-6; j_call: TRBJ2-1; d_call: NA; clone_size: NA
cdr3_nt: TGTGCCAGTAGCGAGGGGTACCAAGAGACCCAGTACTTC; cdr3_aa: CASSEGYQETQYF; v_call: TRBV19; j_call: TRBJ2-5; d_call: NA; clone_size: NA
cdr3_nt: TGCGCCAGCAGCCAAGAGCAGACCACTGGAAACACCATATATTTT; cdr3_aa: CASSQEQTTGNTIYF; v_call: TRBV4-1; j_call: TRBJ1-3; d_call: NA; clone_size: NA
cdr3_nt: TGTGCCAGCAGCTCTCAGGCCTCGAGGTACGAGCAGTACTTC; cdr3_aa: CASSSQASRYEQYF; v_call: TRBV7-9; j_call: TRBJ2-7; d_call: NA; clone_size: NA
cdr3_nt: TGTGCCAGCAGCTTAGTCCTAGCGGGAGACAATGAGCAGTTCTTC; cdr3_aa: CASSLVLAGDNEQFF; v_call: TRBV7-9; j_call: TRBJ2-1; d_call: TRBD2; clone_size: NA
cdr3_nt: TGTGCCAGCAGCTGGTCGTCCTACGAGCAGTACTTC; cdr3_aa: CASSWSSYEQYF; v_call: TRBV7-9; j_call: TRBJ2-7; d_call: NA; clone_size: NA
cdr3_nt: TGTGCCAGCAGTTTTTATGAACAAGAGACCCAGTACTTC; cdr3_aa: CASSFYEQETQYF; v_call: TRBV28; j_call: TRBJ2-5; d_call: NA; clone_size: NA
cdr3_nt: TGTGCCAGCAGTCGGACAGCGGGACGGTCCACTGAAGCTTTCTTT; cdr3_aa: CASSRTAGRSTEAFF; v_call: TRBV27; j_call: TRBJ1-1; d_call: NA; clone_size: NA
cdr3_nt: TGTGCCAGCAGTGAATATTCTTGGGACGAACTAGCGGGAGAGGGTAATGAGCAGTTCTTC; cdr3_aa: CASSEYSWDELAGEGNEQFF; v_call: TRBV6-1; j_call: TRBJ2-1; d_call: TRBD2; clone_size: NA
cdr3_nt: TGTGCCAGCAGTGTGGGGGGCACCGGGGAGCTGTTTTTT; cdr3_aa: CASSVGGTGELFF; v_call: TRBV6-1; j_call: TRBJ2-2; d_call: NA; clone_size: NA
cdr3_nt: TGCAGCGTCCTGGGACTAGCGGGAGGTCTCGAGCAGTACTTC; cdr3_aa: CSVLGLAGGLEQYF; v_call: TRBV29-1; j_call: TRBJ2-7; d_call: TRBD2; clone_size: NA
cdr3_nt: TGTGCCAGCAGCTTACTCAGGGCGGTAGGATCCTACGAGCAGTACTTC; cdr3_aa: CASSLLRAVGSYEQYF; v_call: TRBV7-9; j_call: TRBJ2-7; d_call: NA; clone_size: NA
cdr3_nt: TGCGCCAGCAGCTATGGGACTAGCGGGAGCAGTTACAATGAGCAGTTCTTC; cdr3_aa: CASSYGTSGSSYNEQFF; v_call: TRBV4-1; j_call: TRBJ2-1; d_call: TRBD2; clone_size: NA
cdr3_nt: TGTGCCAGCAGTGTGTCGGGCTCCTACAATGAGCAGTTCTTC; cdr3_aa: CASSVSGSYNEQFF; v_call: TRBV2; j_call: TRBJ2-1; d_call: NA; clone_size: once
cdr3_nt: TGTGCCATCAGTGAGTATCAAAATAGGCTCCCCGGGACAGGGAACACTGAAGCTTTCTTT; cdr3_aa: CAISEYQNRLPGTGNTEAFF; v_call: TRBV10-3; j_call: TRBJ1-1; d_call: TRBD1; clone_size: NA
cdr3_nt: TGTGCCACCTCAACCGTCTATGAGCAGTTCTTC; cdr3_aa: CATSTVYEQFF; v_call: TRBV28; j_call: TRBJ2-1; d_call: NA; clone_size: few
cdr3_nt: TGTGCCAGCACACGGACGGGAACTCCCTACGAGCAGTACTTC; cdr3_aa: CASTRTGTPYEQYF; v_call: TRBV6-5; j_call: TRBJ2-7; d_call: NA; clone_size: once
cdr3_nt: TGTGCCAGCAGCTTCACAGGGTCGGACACCGGGGAGCTGTTTTTT; cdr3_aa: CASSFTGSDTGELFF; v_call: TRBV7-9; j_call: TRBJ2-2; d_call: NA; clone_size: NA
cdr3_nt: TGTGCCAGCAGTCCGACCGGGGCCGGGGAGCTGTTTTTT; cdr3_aa: CASSPTGAGELFF; v_call: TRBV27; j_call: TRBJ2-2; d_call: NA; clone_size: NA
cdr3_nt: TGTGCCAGCAGCAGAGGTCAGCCCCAGCATTTT; cdr3_aa: CASSRGQPQHF; v_call: TRBV5-8; j_call: TRBJ1-5; d_call: NA; clone_size: NA
cdr3_nt: TGCGCCAGCAGCCAAGAAGGGGGGAAGGCAGGAGCTCATAATGAAAAACTGTTTTTT; cdr3_aa: CASSQEGGKAGAHNEKLFF; v_call: TRBV4-3; j_call: TRBJ1-4; d_call: NA; clone_size: NA
cdr3_nt: TGTGCCAGCAGCCAAGCCAGGGAGGTTTTCGATGAGCAGTTCTTC; cdr3_aa: CASSQAREVFDEQFF; v_call: TRBV4-2; j_call: TRBJ2-1; d_call: NA; clone_size: once
cdr3_nt: TGTGCCAGCAGCTCGGGGTCTTGGCAGACCCAGGGCTTC; cdr3_aa: CASSSGSWQTQGF; v_call: TRBV7-8; j_call: TRBJ2-7; d_call: NA; clone_size: NA
cdr3_nt: TGTGCCAGCAGTTCTAGCGGGAATGTCCCAGACGCCTTCTACGAGCAGTACTTC; cdr3_aa: CASSSSGNVPDAFYEQYF; v_call: TRBV7-9; j_call: TRBJ2-7; d_call: TRBD2; clone_size: NA
cdr3_nt: TGCGCCAGCAGCCTTGGGGCAGGGGTAACGGATAATGAAAAACTGTTTTTT; cdr3_aa: CASSLGAGVTDNEKLFF; v_call: TRBV4-3; j_call: TRBJ1-4; d_call: NA; clone_size: NA
cdr3_nt: TGCAGCGTGCTCGACTCCCCGGAAAACATTCAGTACTTC; cdr3_aa: CSVLDSPENIQYF; v_call: TRBV29-1; j_call: TRBJ2-4; d_call: NA; clone_size: NA